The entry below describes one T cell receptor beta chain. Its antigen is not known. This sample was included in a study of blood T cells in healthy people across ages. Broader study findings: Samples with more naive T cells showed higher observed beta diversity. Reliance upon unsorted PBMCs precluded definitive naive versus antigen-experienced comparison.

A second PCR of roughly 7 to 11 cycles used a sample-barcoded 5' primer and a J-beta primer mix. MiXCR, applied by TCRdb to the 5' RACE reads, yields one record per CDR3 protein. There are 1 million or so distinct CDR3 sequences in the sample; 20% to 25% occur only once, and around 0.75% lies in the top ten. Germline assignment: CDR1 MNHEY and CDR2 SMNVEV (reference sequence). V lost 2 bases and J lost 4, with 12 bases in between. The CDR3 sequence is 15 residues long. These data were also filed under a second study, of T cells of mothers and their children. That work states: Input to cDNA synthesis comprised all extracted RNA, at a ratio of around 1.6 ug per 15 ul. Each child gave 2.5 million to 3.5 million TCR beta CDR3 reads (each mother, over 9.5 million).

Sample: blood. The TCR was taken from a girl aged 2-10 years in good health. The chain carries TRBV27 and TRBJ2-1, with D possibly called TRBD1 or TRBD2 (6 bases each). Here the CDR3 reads CASSLVGGQYNEQFF. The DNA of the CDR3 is TGTGCCAGCAGTTTAGTCGGGGGCCAGTACAATGAGCAGTTCTTC.